This TCR beta chain is from a study of blood T cell repertoires in COVID-19. After removal of 6 bases from V and 1 base from J, the junction contained 4 bases not matched to a gene. The CDR3 loop spans 15 amino acids. CDR1 and CDR2 (germline): MDHEN, SYDVKM. Original processing notes: Amplified reference gene primers provided the basis for estimating nucleated cell counts. Using immunoSEQ multiplex PCR, the repertoire was profiled, and TCRdb retains in-frame clones only, with some absent. That table supplies the V and J calls and clone size; D and trimming were determined from the DNA. The sample includes 200,000 to 250,000 clones, roughly 88% of them seen just once. Clinical history as reported by participants underpinned cohort assignment.

The receptor was derived from a woman in her forties or fifties with acute COVID-19. This rearrangement joins TRBV28 to TRBJ2-7, with TRBD2 identical over 12 bases. The sequencing input was PBMCs or T cells enriched from blood (not recorded which). CDR3 coding DNA: TGTGCCAGCAGCCGAGGGACTAGCGGGTCCTACGAGCAGTACTTC. Its translation: CASSRGTSGSYEQYF. Filled out from reference TRBV28 and TRBJ2-7, the complete variable domain reads DVKVTQSSRYLVKRTGEKVFLECVQDMDHENMFWYRQDPGLGLRLIYFSYDVKMKEKGDIPEGYSVSREKKERFSLILESASTNQTSMYLCASSRGTSGSYEQYFGPGTRLTVT.